The 29 T cell receptor beta chains below all came from one sample that was sequenced in a study of T-cell memory formation after mild COVID-19. Via MiXCR, TCRdb re-called the 5' RACE reads, giving one row per CDR3 protein. The sample carries about 130,000 distinct CDR3 sequences, approximately 15% recorded once. The source material was PBMCs or a T cell subset sorted from them (not recorded which). The receptors were sampled from a man aged 18 to 35 who had mild COVID-19 (a few samples of this study predate the infection). Cell type and time point are not known.

The chain couples TRBV29-1 to TRBJ2-5; D possibly matches TRBD1 or TRBD2 (5 bases each). CDR1 and CDR2 from the germline V gene are SQVTM and ANQGSEA. V shed 6 bases and J shed 4 bases, with 18 bases lying between them. The CDR3 totals 14 residues. The CDR3 nucleotides are TGCAGCGTGGCAGAACCGGGGCGGGCAGAGACCCAGTACTTC. Translated, it gives CSVAEPGRAETQYF. The entire variable domain, with the rest obtained from reference TRBV29-1 and TRBJ2-5, is as follows: SAVISQKPSRDICQRGTSLTIQCQVDSQVTMMFWYRQQPGQSLTLIATANQGSEATYESGFVIDKFPISRPNLTFSTLTVSNMSPEDSSIYLCSVAEPGRAETQYFGPGTRLLVL.

This clonotype was seen a few times. The CDR3 DNA reads as TGTGCCAGCAGTTACAGCAGAGGGGGCCTGACCTACGAGCAGTACGTC. Protein sequence: CASSYSRGGLTYEQYV. The J gene is TRBJ2-7, the V gene TRBV6-2 or TRBV6-3, with TRBD1 matching 7 bases. Germline CDR1 MNHEY, CDR2 SVGEGT. The length of the CDR3 is 16 residues. Trimming at V came to 2 bases and at J to 2 bases, leaving 9 bases not matched to a gene.

Concerning this clonotype: One end of the junction varies from germline; a read error may be responsible. CDR3 protein: CAISSFGVNGKETQYF. In DNA, the CDR3 is TGTGCCATCAGCTCGTTCGGGGTAAATGGTAAAGAGACCCAGTACTTC. V gene TRBV7-2 combines with J gene TRBJ2-5; D might be TRBD2 (5 bases). Germline-derived CDR1 and CDR2 are SGHTA and FQGNSA. This CDR3 has 16 residues.

V usage is TRBV5-1 and J usage is TRBJ2-1, with 8 bases identical to TRBD1. With 5 bases clipped from V and 0 bases from J, the junction kept 1 base outside the gene matches. The CDR3 consists of 14 residues. The germline gives CDR1 SGHRS, CDR2 YFSETQ. The CDR3 DNA sequence: TGCGCCAGCAGTGGACAGGGCTCCTACAATGAGCAGTTCTTC. Protein: CASSGQGSYNEQFF.

This clonotype was counted many times. This chain links TRBV12-3 or TRBV12-4 with TRBJ1-1, with a tentative D call TRBD1 (5 bases). V was shortened by 7 bases and J by 4 bases, with 10 bases between the two germline ends. This CDR3 has 12 amino acids. CDR3 bases: TGTGCCAGCACTCTTCAGGGCACTGAAGCTTTCTTT. Amino acid sequence: CASTLQGTEAFF.

The rearrangement uses TRBV19 and TRBJ2-6, with 9 bases aligning to TRBD1. The CDR3 covers 18 residues. The germline CDR1 and CDR2 sequences are LNHDA and SQIVND (reference sequence). With 7 bases clipped from V and 3 bases from J, the junction kept 13 bases outside the gene matches. Here the CDR3 DNA reads TGTGCCAGTACCTCTCGGGGACAGGGAATATATGGGGCCAACGTCCTGACTTTC. This sequence encodes CASTSRGQGIYGANVLTF.

The chain uses TRBV6-4 and TRBJ1-2, with no clear D. Germline-derived CDR1 and CDR2 are MRHNA and SNTAGT. Trimming removed 0 bases at V and 5 bases at J, with 10 bases between. The CDR3 spans 14 residues. The CDR3 DNA is TGTGCCAGCAGTGACTCCGAAGGGATTTATGGCTACACCTTC. It translates to CASSDSEGIYGYTF.

V usage is TRBV27 and J usage is TRBJ2-3; 7 nucleotides agree with TRBD2. The CDR3 has 15 residues. Per the germline V gene, CDR1 is MNHEY and CDR2 is SMNVEV (reference sequence). J was trimmed by 4 bases and V by 5 bases; bases with no gene match: 9. The CDR3 spells CASSLTGTTADTQYF. Here the CDR3 DNA reads TGTGCCAGCAGTCTCACCGGGACTACTGCAGATACGCAGTATTTT.

The chain has TRBV5-1 and TRBJ2-1; D is ambiguous. Trimming shortened V by 4 bases and J by 7 bases, and 12 bases separated the two germline ends. The V gene's germline CDR1 is SGHRS and CDR2 YFSETQ. This CDR3 is 13 amino acids long. The CDR3 region is CASSPLGGNEQFF. In nucleotides, the CDR3 is TGCGCCAGCAGCCCCTTGGGCGGAAATGAGCAGTTCTTC.

Only a few counts were recorded for this clonotype. V is TRBV7-2 and J is TRBJ2-1; possibly TRBD1 for D (5 bases). This CDR3 contains 15 residues. Trimming cost V 5 bases and J 7 bases, with 18 bases left between them. Germline CDR1 SGHTA, CDR2 FQGNSA. The CDR3 nucleotides read TGTGCCAGCAGCCCCACCAGGGCCCAATCGAATGAGCAGTTCTTC. Amino acid sequence: CASSPTRAQSNEQFF.

This clonotype was counted only a few times. As DNA, the CDR3 is TGTGCCAGCAGTGAAGCGGAGGGGAGCTACAATGAGCAGTTCTTC. Translation: CASSEAEGSYNEQFF. The genes are TRBV2 and TRBJ2-1, with a weak D call TRBD2 (6 bases). The CDR3 spans 15 residues. CDR1 is SNHLY, CDR2 FYNNEI, per germline. V gave up 0 bases and J gave up 3 bases, with 9 bases separating them.

The gene calls are TRBV21-1 and TRBJ2-7; the listed D gene, TRBD1, was not tested against the DNA. TRBV21-1 constitutes a pseudogene. The CDR3 loop spans 18 amino acids. The CDR3 nucleotides read TGTGCCAGCAGCAAAGTTCCCATTTCCGGGACAGGGTCCTACGAGCAGTACTTC. This gives the protein CASSKVPISGTGSYEQYF.

In this sample, this clonotype turned up a few times. The J gene is TRBJ2-2, the V gene TRBV11-2; possibly TRBD1 for D (6 bases). CDR1 is SGHAT and CDR2 is FQNNGV in the germline V gene. With 3 bases removed from V and 6 bases from J, the gap between germline ends came to 14 bases. The CDR3 is 15 residues long. CDR3 nucleotide sequence: TGTGCCAGCAGCTTGAGGGGGACCACGCCCGGGGAGCTGTTTTTT. This sequence encodes CASSLRGTTPGELFF.

The rearrangement joins TRBV2 to TRBJ1-4; no clear D. CDR3 length equals 13 residues. V lost 5 bases to trimming and J lost 7 bases, with 11 bases between them. From germline, CDR1 is SNHLY and CDR2 FYNNEI. CDR3: CASSPGIPEKLFF. The CDR3 DNA is TGTGCCAGCAGTCCCGGGATACCTGAAAAACTGTTTTTT.

This clonotype was detected a few times. This rearrangement joins TRBV7-2 to TRBJ2-7, with D perhaps being TRBD1 or TRBD2 (5 bases each). Germline lookup yields CDR1 SGHTA and CDR2 FQGNSA. The CDR3 extends over 15 amino acids. V dropped 1 base and J dropped 3 bases, with 13 bases sitting between them. DNA for the CDR3: TGTGCCAGCAGCTTAGAGGGGACGGTGGGCTACGAGCAGTACTTC. Protein: CASSLEGTVGYEQYF.

The rearrangement links TRBV4-2 to TRBJ2-1; D is possibly TRBD2 (6 bases). The CDR3 extends over 17 amino acids. The germline CDR1 and CDR2 sequences are LGHNA and YNFKEQ. Trimming took off 0 bases at V and 2 bases at J, with 14 bases between the two ends. The DNA for the CDR3 is TGTGCCAGCAGCCAAGAACCCATGGCTAGCGCCTACAATGAGCAGTTCTTC. It specifies CASSQEPMASAYNEQFF.

The genes are TRBV29-1 and TRBJ1-1; TRBD1 is a possible D gene (5 bases). Trimming took 1 base from V and 6 from J, leaving 15 bases between them. Germline V gene sequence: CDR1 SQVTM, CDR2 ANQGSEA. The length of the CDR3 is 14 residues. The CDR3, as DNA: TGCAGCGTTGAAGTCTCCCTTGGGGGGGCTGAAGCTTTCTTT. Protein sequence: CSVEVSLGGAEAFF.

This clonotype was counted many times. The V call is TRBV7-6, the J call TRBJ2-3, with D possibly matching TRBD2 (6 bases). V was trimmed by 3 bases and J by 4 bases, leaving 8 bases between them. The CDR3 consists of 13 residues. Germline-derived CDR1 and CDR2 are SGHVS and FNYEAQ. CDR3 sequence reads: CASSFGGSDTQYF. CDR3 sequence (DNA): TGTGCCAGCAGCTTCGGGGGATCAGATACGCAGTATTTT.

This clonotype was picked up a small number of times. This sequence joins TRBV20-1 and TRBJ2-1, with D perhaps matching TRBD1 (7 bases). This CDR3 is 14 amino acids long. Germline V lookup: CDR1 DFQATT, CDR2 SNEGSKA (reference sequence). V was shortened by 3 bases and J by 4 bases, with 13 bases between the two germline ends. CDR3: CSASSPGGYNEQFF. As DNA, the CDR3 is TGCAGTGCTAGTTCTCCAGGGGGGTACAATGAGCAGTTCTTC.

The chain is built from TRBV9 and TRBJ2-7, with a tentative D call TRBD1 (6 bases). This CDR3 spans 14 amino acids. Looked up from germline, CDR1 is SGDLS and CDR2 is YYNGEE. V was clipped by 4 bases and J by 1 base, with 12 bases between them. The CDR3 sequence is CASSPSGQSYEQYF. DNA for the CDR3: TGTGCCAGCAGCCCGAGCGGACAGTCCTACGAGCAGTACTTC.

This clonotype has at least ten counts. This rearrangement joins TRBV4-2 to TRBJ2-4, with TRBD2 matching over 9 bases. The CDR3 is 17 residues long. Germline loops: CDR1 LGHNA, CDR2 YNFKEQ. V was clipped by 3 bases and J by 9 bases; unmatched bases: 15. The CDR3 DNA sequence: TGTGCCAGCAGCCAGGACCTACATAGCGGGGGAGAAAGCATTCAGTACTTC. Residues: CASSQDLHSGGESIQYF.

A few counts support this clonotype. The J gene is TRBJ1-1, the V gene TRBV10-3, with D possibly TRBD1 on 6 matching bases. V lost 5 bases, J lost 1 base, and 11 bases lay in between. Germline CDR1 ENHRY, CDR2 SYGVKD. CDR3 length: 14 amino acids. The CDR3 DNA is TGTGCCATCAGTCGACAGGACACGAACACTGAAGCTTTCTTT. Protein: CAISRQDTNTEAFF.

This clonotype has at least ten counts. V usage is TRBV6-6 and J usage is TRBJ2-1; no clear D. This CDR3 is built from 14 residues. The V and J ends lost 5 bases and 4 bases respectively, with 12 bases between them. Per the germline V gene, CDR1 is MNHNY and CDR2 is SVGAGI (reference sequence). In DNA form, the CDR3 reads TGTGCCAGCAGTCCCACCCTGGGATACAATGAGCAGTTCTTC. This translates into CASSPTLGYNEQFF.

V gene TRBV5-7 combines with J gene TRBJ2-3; 9 bases line up with TRBD2. TRBV5-7 has ORF status, its function being uncertain. CDR3 length: 13 amino acids. With V trimmed by 3 bases and J by 11 bases, 7 bases remained unmatched. The CDR3 DNA sequence: TGTGCCAGCAGCTCCAGCGGGGGGAAAGGGCAGTATTTT. It translates to CASSSSGGKGQYF.

This clonotype has a handful of counts. V and J are TRBV24-1 and TRBJ1-5, with 8 bases that match TRBD1. CDR3 length: 16 amino acids. J gave up 1 base and V 4 bases, and 5 bases lay outside the gene matches. The germline gives CDR1 KGHDR, CDR2 SFDVKD. The CDR3 nucleotides read TGTGCCACCAGTGAAGCACAGGGGGGGAGCAATCAGCCCCAGCATTTT. Its protein product is CATSEAQGGSNQPQHF.

The rearrangement uses TRBV5-1 and TRBJ2-5, with a possible D match to TRBD2 (5 bases). Trimming shortened V by 6 bases and J by 5 bases, and 14 bases separated the two germline ends. The germline gives CDR1 SGHRS, CDR2 YFSETQ. This CDR3 comprises 13 residues. CDR3 protein: CASNRDSRETQYF. The CDR3 DNA reads as TGCGCCAGCAATCGGGATTCGAGGGAGACCCAGTACTTC.

This clonotype was observed a few times. The chain carries TRBV7-3 and TRBJ2-1; 7 bases agree with TRBD1. CDR3 length: 16 residues. V lost 4 bases to trimming and J lost 6 bases; unmatched junction nucleotides: 12. Germline values: CDR1 SGHTA, CDR2 FQGTGA. The CDR3 spells CASSSPAGGQPNEQFF. CDR3 nucleotide sequence: TGTGCCAGCAGCTCCCCCGCAGGGGGACAGCCCAATGAGCAGTTCTTC.

This chain connects TRBV7-9 to TRBJ1-1, with D possibly matching TRBD1 (6 bases). This CDR3 is built from 14 residues. In germline, CDR1 is SEHNR, CDR2 FQNEAQ (reference sequence). The V and J ends lost 5 bases and 1 base respectively, with 11 bases between them. The CDR3 nucleotides read TGTGCCAGCAGCAGAGGACAGTGGAACACTGAAGCTTTCTTT. It encodes CASSRGQWNTEAFF.

This clonotype was detected only a few times. For the CDR3, the DNA is TGTGCCAGCACCCCGCAGTCGGCCTCTGGGGCCAACGTCCTGACTTTC. Translating it yields CASTPQSASGANVLTF. This chain connects TRBV7-2 to TRBJ2-6; D is uncertain. V was shortened by 7 bases and J by 0 bases, with 13 bases between the two germline ends. The CDR3 is 16 residues long. Germline V gene sequence: CDR1 SGHTA, CDR2 FQGNSA. The full variable domain, in which reference TRBV7-2 and TRBJ2-6 provide the parts outside the CDR3, is GAGVSQSPSNKVTEKGKDVELRCDPISGHTALYWYRQSLGQGLEFLIYFQGNSAPDKSGLPSDRFSAERTGGSVSTLTIQRTQQEDSAVYLCASTPQSASGANVLTFGAGSRLTVL.